This T cell receptor beta chain stems from a study of early T cells in non-severe SARS-CoV-2 infection. Study details: Sequencing used unsorted whole-blood bulk RNA, so chains lack pairing. Whole-study findings and limits: VDJdb matching skewed toward anti-spike CD8 responses, missing private and CD4 specificities.

On this clonotype itself: The antigen is unknown.

Researchers tagged individual cDNA molecules with unique molecular identifiers. TCRdb re-called the 5' RACE reads through MiXCR, storing one row per CDR3 protein. The sample contains about 60,000 distinct CDR3 sequences, about 8.9% of which appear only once. CDR1 and CDR2 from the germline V gene are MNHNY and SVGAGI (reference sequence). V trimming: 2 bases; J trimming: 8 bases; junction bases outside the gene matches: 2. The CDR3 covers 13 residues. This receptor was obtained from an adult who was a healthcare worker with PCR-confirmed SARS-CoV-2 infection or an uninfected control (not recorded which). J is TRBJ1-3 and V is TRBV6-6; TRBD1 agrees at 8 bases. Sequences were obtained from whole blood. This chain's CDR3 is CASSYDRGYTIYF. In nucleotides, the CDR3 is TGTGCCAGCAGTTACGACAGGGGATACACCATATATTTT.